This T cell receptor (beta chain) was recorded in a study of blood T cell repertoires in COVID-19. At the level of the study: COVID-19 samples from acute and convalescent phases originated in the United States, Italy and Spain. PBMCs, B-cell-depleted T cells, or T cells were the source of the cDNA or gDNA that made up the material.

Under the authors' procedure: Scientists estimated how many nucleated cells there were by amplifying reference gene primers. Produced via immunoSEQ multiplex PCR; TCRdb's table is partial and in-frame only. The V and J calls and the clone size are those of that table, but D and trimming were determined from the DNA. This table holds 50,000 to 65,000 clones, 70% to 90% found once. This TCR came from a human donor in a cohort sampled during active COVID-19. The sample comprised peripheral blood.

This CDR3 reads CASTWGASGRPSYSSYNEQFF. CDR3 bases: TGTGCCAGTACCTGGGGCGCTAGCGGGAGGCCTTCCTATAGCTCCTACAATGAGCAGTTCTTC. The J gene is TRBJ2-1, the V gene TRBV19; 11 bases are shared with TRBD2. This CDR3 region has 21 residues. Per the germline V gene, CDR1 is LNHDA and CDR2 is SQIVND (reference sequence). The ends lost 7 bases at V and 0 bases at J; junction bases unmatched: 20.